The entry below gives a single T cell receptor (beta chain) sequence along with its context. Its antigen is unknown. The data are from a study of a mutant IDH1 vaccine in newly diagnosed glioma. In the study overall: Onset of vaccination occurred 4-6 weeks following radiotherapy alone, or with temozolomide cycles. Treated patients had a mean age of approximately 40 years and a sex split that was around 60% male and around 38% female.

Generated by immunoSEQ multiplex PCR, the TCRdb table keeps only in-frame clones and is missing some. Of about 61,000 clones listed, approximately 80% are singletons. The CDR3 is made up of 14 amino acids. Trimming left V 1 base short and J 3 bases short, with 10 bases between. The V gene's germline CDR1 is SNHLY and CDR2 FYNNEI. Time point of the sample: week 11, during vaccination. Doses comprised 300 ug of mutant IDH1 20-mer peptide each, plus topical imiquimod. This chain links TRBV2 with TRBJ2-7; D not certain. This receptor was identified in a man aged 50-59 years with glioma. Sequenced here: PBMCs, sampled from a glioma patient whose treatment included an IDH1 peptide vaccine. CDR3 nucleotides: TGTGCCAGCAGTGAAGGAGTACCCCGCTACGAGCAGTACTTC. Translated: CASSEGVPRYEQYF. The whole variable domain, remainder taken from reference TRBV2 and TRBJ2-7, is EPEVTQTPSHQVTQMGQEVILRCVPISNHLYFYWYRQILGQKVEFLVSFYNNEISEKSEIFDDQFSVERPDGSNFTLKIRSTKLEDSAMYFCASSEGVPRYEQYFGPGTRLTVT.